The 8 T cell receptor beta chains in this list originate from one sample, sequenced in a study of blood T cell repertoires in COVID-19. The method was immunoSEQ multiplex PCR; TCRdb's version includes in-frame clones alone and lacks a portion of them. The table records 9,900 or so clones, nearly 90% of them present only once. The sequenced sample consisted of peripheral blood. The receptors come from a human donor in a cohort sampled during active COVID-19.

The chain joins TRBV21-1 to TRBJ2-3; the table's D call, TRBD2, has no DNA check behind it. TRBV21-1 is a recognized pseudogene. The CDR3 runs 20 residues. As DNA, the CDR3 is TGTGCCAGCAGCCCTGCTCCCGGGACTAGCGGGGGGCCCAGCACAGATACGCAGTATTTT. As protein: CASSPAPGTSGGPSTDTQYF.

DNA for the CDR3: TGTGCCAGCAGCCAAGGAAGAAACAGGGCCGACTACACCTTC. Translating gives CASSQGRNRADYTF. The V gene is TRBV3-1 (or the pseudogene TRBV3-2), the J gene TRBJ1-2; D may be TRBD1 (6 bases). The CDR3 loop spans 14 amino acids. CDR1 is LGHDT and CDR2 is YNNKEL in the germline V gene (reference sequence). The germline V and J ends were trimmed by 1 base and 10 bases, with 16 bases remaining between them.

The chain links TRBV4-2 to TRBJ1-3; D call uncertain. The V end lost 5 bases, the J end lost 0 bases, and 11 bases lay between the germline ends. There are 15 residues in the CDR3. CDR1 is LGHNA, CDR2 YNFKEQ, per germline. CDR3 nucleotides: TGTGCCAGCAGCGAAAGCGCCAACTCTGGAAACACCATATATTTT. It yields the protein CASSESANSGNTIYF.

This rearrangement joins TRBV7-2 to TRBJ2-4; 9 bases match TRBD1. The CDR3 extends over 16 amino acids. Germline CDR1 SGHTA, CDR2 FQGNSA. The V gene end was trimmed by 0 bases and the J gene end by 5 bases; junction bases not matched to a gene: 5. CDR3 in amino acids: CASSLAAGQGQNIQYF. The CDR3 nucleotides are TGTGCCAGCAGCTTAGCCGCGGGACAGGGTCAAAACATTCAGTACTTC. The whole variable domain, remainder taken from reference TRBV7-2 and TRBJ2-4, is GAGVSQSPSNKVTEKGKDVELRCDPISGHTALYWYRQSLGQGLEFLIYFQGNSAPDKSGLPSDRFSAERTGGSVSTLTIQRTQQEDSAVYLCASSLAAGQGQNIQYFGAGTRLSVL.

This chain joins TRBV5-6 and TRBJ2-2, with 10 bases that match TRBD2. The trim removed 5 bases at V and 4 bases at J, leaving 14 bases unmatched. CDR3 length: 18 residues. CDR1 and CDR2 from the germline V gene are SGHDT and YYEEEE. The CDR3 coding sequence is TGTGCCAGCAGTCCCACTAAGCGGGGGGGCCGGGCCACCGGGGAGCTGTTTTTT. It specifies CASSPTKRGGRATGELFF.

The J gene is TRBJ2-7, the V gene TRBV5-6; tentative D call: TRBD1 (6 bases). The CDR3 loop spans 12 amino acids. Trimming removed 0 bases from V and 6 bases from J, with 7 bases in between. Germline values: CDR1 SGHDT, CDR2 YYEEEE. CDR3 in DNA: TGTGCCAGCAGCTTGGGACAGGTCGAGCAGTACTTC. It is translated as CASSLGQVEQYF.

V usage is TRBV5-8 and J usage is TRBJ1-2; D possibly corresponds to TRBD1 (5 bases). V lost 4 bases, J lost 5 bases, and 12 bases lay in between. The germline V gene encodes CDR1 SGHTS and CDR2 YDEGEE. CDR3 length equals 13 residues. Here the CDR3 reads CASSPGTLYGYTF. The DNA of the CDR3 is TGTGCCAGCAGCCCCGGGACTCTTTATGGCTACACCTTC. Complete variable domain (other parts from reference TRBV5-8 and TRBJ1-2): EAGVTQSPTHLIKTRGQQATLRCSPISGHTSVYWYQQALGLGLQFLLWYDEGEERNRGNFPPRFSGRQFPNYSSELNVNALELEDSALYLCASSPGTLYGYTFGSGTRLTVV.

The chain recombines TRBV5-4 with TRBJ2-3; a possible D gene is TRBD1 (6 bases). There are 18 residues in the CDR3. Trimming removed 4 bases at V and 6 bases at J, with 27 bases between. The germline V gene has CDR1 SGHNT and CDR2 YYREEE (reference sequence). The CDR3 protein is CASSKPAANRLRGDTQYF. CDR3 sequence (DNA): TGTGCCAGCAGCAAACCGGCGGCTAACAGATTGAGGGGGGATACGCAGTATTTT.